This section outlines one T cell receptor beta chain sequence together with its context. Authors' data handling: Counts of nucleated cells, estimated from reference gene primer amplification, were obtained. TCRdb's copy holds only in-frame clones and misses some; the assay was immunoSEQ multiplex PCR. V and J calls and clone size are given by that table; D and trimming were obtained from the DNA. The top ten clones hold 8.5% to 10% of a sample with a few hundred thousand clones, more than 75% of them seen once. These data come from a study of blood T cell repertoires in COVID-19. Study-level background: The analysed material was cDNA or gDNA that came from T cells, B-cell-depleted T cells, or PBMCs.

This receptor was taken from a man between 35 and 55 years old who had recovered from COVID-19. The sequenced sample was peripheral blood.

In DNA, the CDR3 is TGTGCCAGCAGTTTATTGGGACAGGGAAGGAATACGCAGTATTTT. Translation: CASSLLGQGRNTQYF. J is TRBJ2-3 and V is TRBV27, with TRBD1 matching 9 bases. The CDR3 is made up of 15 amino acids. Per the germline V gene, CDR1 is MNHEY and CDR2 is SMNVEV (reference sequence). The V and J ends lost 1 base and 7 bases, in that order; junction bases with no gene match: 6.